The T cell receptor beta chain under discussion was sequenced for a study of blood T cell repertoires in COVID-19 (dated by TCRdb to the early 2020s). For context, the study as a whole: Samples covering the acute and convalescent phases of COVID-19 were provided by collaborators in the United States, Italy and Spain. The prospective study material was composed of cDNA or gDNA derived from T cells, B-cell-depleted T cells, or PBMCs. Deeply sampled blood TCRbeta repertoires from subjects exposed to, actively infected with, or recovered from COVID-19 were included in the dataset. The repertoires were released in a freely available public database intended as a resource for research on the immune response to SARS-CoV-2. Samples came from the ongoing ImmuneRACE study (first 160 participants) plus 1,254 subjects from 6 global collaborators. The sample metadata nearly always contained a de-identified subject ID, COVID-19 status, age in years and sex. Where available, HLA class I and class II types were obtained from metadata supplied by the sample provider rather than from assay-based typing.

What the research found in general, with its limitations: The amount of clinical and demographic metadata varied by source and participant and was provided uncurated.

A remark on this clone: Its antigen specificity is not known. No base quality information exists; no much larger clone differs at one position.

The immunoSEQ Assay, a bias-controlled multiplex PCR, was used to amplify TCRbeta CDR3 regions from genomic DNA. As for the original processing: The number of nucleated cells in each sample was estimated from the amplification of reference gene primers within the assay. To quantify the absolute abundance of each unique TCRbeta CDR3 rearrangement, sequence reads were collapsed and filtered. For each sample, productive Simpson clonality was calculated as the square root of Simpson's diversity index over productive rearrangements. This is the immuneACCESS table as TCRdb keeps it, with only in-frame sequences that have V and J called. A part of the clones is gone; compared with another copy, unresolved V genes explain less than half, and the rest is unexplained. V and J calls and clone size come straight from that table; D and trimming were deduced from the DNA. Recorded for this sample are 110,000 to 150,000 clones; just under 85% of them occurred a single time. Of the sample, about 6.1% is held by the ten largest clones.

In the prospective study, participants were about 18 to 100 years old, resided in about two dozen geographic areas of the United States, and were enrolled through a virtual design. In the prospective study, cohorts were assigned on the basis of participant-reported clinical history obtained from a screening survey and a study questionnaire. Recovered participants in ImmuneRACE Cohort 3 were defined by two consecutive negative NP/OP PCR tests, clearance by a healthcare professional, or resolution of symptoms. Mobile phlebotomists in the prospective study collected whole blood, serum and a nasopharyngeal or oropharyngeal swab from every participant. Additional blood draws and questionnaires over an approximately two-month period could optionally be provided by prospective study participants. Prospective study blood samples were shipped either frozen or at room temperature before DNA extraction. This clonotype originated in a woman between 35 and 50 years old who had recovered from COVID-19. Sequencing was carried out using PBMCs or T cells enriched from blood (not recorded which).

DNA sequence: TGTGCCAGCAGTGACGGCCCCCAAGTTGGACTAGGGTTGAACACCGGGGAGCTGTTTTTT. It is translated as CASSDGPQVGLGLNTGELFF. The V and J genes are TRBV6-4 and TRBJ2-2; the junction holds 7 bases that match TRBD2. CDR1 MRHNA and CDR2 SNTAGT were looked up in the germline V gene. Counted from cysteine to phenylalanine, this CDR3 has 20 amino acids. The kept DNA is CDR3 alone, 60 bases in frame from the first base. For this chain, trimming is 2 bases at the V end and 1 base at the J end, and the number of junction bases without a gene match is 16.